What follows are 23 T cell receptor beta chains derived from one specimen sequenced in a study of tissue T cells after allogeneic stem cell transplantation. Clones were read by immunoSEQ multiplex PCR, and TCRdb kept only the in-frame ones, dropping some. The sample carries some 10,000 clones, approximately 70% recorded once. Sample: tissue from the stomach, taken at autopsy. These receptors came from a male donor older than 55 with lung cancer.

The chain has TRBV6-2 or TRBV6-3 and TRBJ2-3; unclear D gene. Deletions cut 4 bases from V and 0 bases from J, with 5 bases between. The V gene's germline CDR1 is MNHEY and CDR2 SVGEGT. This CDR3 has 13 amino acids. The chain's CDR3 is CASSLDSTDTQYF. CDR3 nucleotide sequence: TGTGCCAGCAGTTTGGACAGCACAGATACGCAGTATTTT.

This clone occurred once. The chain uses TRBV4-3 and TRBJ2-7, with 8 bases fitting TRBD2. Germline CDR1 is LGHNA and CDR2 is YSLEER. The CDR3 has 16 residues. V was clipped by 0 bases and J by 2 bases; unmatched bases: 6. DNA of the CDR3: TGCGCCAGCAGCCAAGATCGTGGTAGCGGGGCCTACGAGCAGTACTTC. Translating it yields CASSQDRGSGAYEQYF.

This clone was seen only a few times. The chain employs TRBV21-1 and TRBJ1-2. TRBV21-1 represents a pseudogene. The CDR3 loop spans 14 amino acids. The CDR3 region has the DNA TGTGCCAGCAGCAAACCCCCAGGGAGGTATGGCTACACCTTC. Amino acid sequence: CASSKPPGRYGYTF.

This sequence joins TRBV19 and TRBJ2-7, with 9 nucleotides matching TRBD2. The junction had 6 bases not matched to a gene; V was cut back by 6 bases and J by 3 bases. Germline-derived CDR1 and CDR2 are LNHDA and SQIVND (reference sequence). This CDR3 has 14 amino acids. CDR3 region: CASSAGGVVYEQYF. In DNA form, the CDR3 reads TGTGCCAGTAGCGCGGGGGGGGTCGTCTACGAGCAGTACTTC.

V and J are TRBV30 and TRBJ2-7; maybe TRBD2 (7 bases). Per the germline V gene, CDR1 is GTSNPN and CDR2 is SVGIG (reference sequence). The length of the CDR3 is 13 residues. The V end was cut by 2 bases, the J end by 6 bases, with 14 bases between. This CDR3 reads CAWSRGLGGEQYF. In DNA, the CDR3 is TGTGCCTGGAGTCGCGGACTAGGGGGCGAGCAGTACTTC.

This chain connects TRBV6-5 to TRBJ2-7; possibly TRBD2 for D (6 bases). Germline V gene data show CDR1 as MNHEY and CDR2 as SVGAGI. V gave up 11 bases and J gave up 6 bases, with 20 bases separating them. The CDR3 covers 13 residues. CDR3: CAGQAGYGGEQYF. The CDR3, as DNA: TGTGCCGGTCAGGCCGGGTACGGGGGCGAGCAGTACTTC.

The V call is TRBV7-9, the J call TRBJ1-2; D perhaps matches TRBD1 (5 bases). CDR1 SEHNR and CDR2 FQNEAQ come from the germline V gene (reference sequence). The length of the CDR3 is 14 residues. The V gene lost 1 base and the J gene lost 6 bases, with 12 bases spanning the gap. The DNA for the CDR3 is TGTGCCAGCAGCTTAGACCAGGGCCCTAATGGCTACACCTTC. This gives the protein CASSLDQGPNGYTF.

The chain carries TRBV6-5 and TRBJ2-7; 9 bases are a match to TRBD2. The CDR3 extends over 15 amino acids. Germline values: CDR1 MNHEY, CDR2 SVGAGI. Germline trimming cut 11 bases from V and 7 bases from J; bases unmatched to any gene: 18. Written as DNA, the CDR3 is TGTGCCTGCTGTTACTCGCGGCGGGGGGGCAGTGAGCAGTACTTC. This encodes CACCYSRRGGSEQYF.

This clone was seen a single time. The chain joins TRBV7-8 to TRBJ1-2, with D perhaps TRBD1 (6 bases). Germline CDR1 and CDR2: SGHVS and FQNEAQ. The V end lost 5 bases, the J end lost 1 base, and 17 bases lay between the germline ends. CDR3 length: 16 amino acids. The CDR3 spells CASSPNGQIFNYGYTF. The CDR3 DNA follows: TGTGCCAGCAGCCCTAATGGACAGATCTTTAACTATGGCTACACCTTC.

V and J are TRBV2 and TRBJ2-7; TRBD1 might be the D (6 bases). Germline CDR1 and CDR2: SNHLY and FYNNEI. The CDR3 loop spans 16 amino acids. Trimming removed 6 bases at V and 5 bases at J, with 23 bases between. For the CDR3, the DNA is TGTGCCAGCAGGCTTTCTTATGCCGGGACACCCCACGAGCAGTACTTC. Encoded protein: CASRLSYAGTPHEQYF.

The V call is TRBV7-2, the J call TRBJ1-1; 7 nucleotides align to TRBD1. CDR3 length: 16 residues. Germline V gives CDR1 SGHTA, CDR2 FQGNSA. Trimming cost V 7 bases and J 2 bases; bases outside gene matches: 13. In nucleotides, the CDR3 is TGTGCCAGCATTTCCTTCACCGGGACAGCTAACACTGAAGCTTTCTTT. It is translated as CASISFTGTANTEAFF. Supplemented by reference TRBV7-2 and TRBJ1-1, the full variable domain reads GAGVSQSPSNKVTEKGKDVELRCDPISGHTALYWYRQSLGQGLEFLIYFQGNSAPDKSGLPSDRFSAERTGGSVSTLTIQRTQQEDSAVYLCASISFTGTANTEAFFGQGTRLTVV.

V and J are TRBV4-3 and TRBJ2-2, with D possibly being TRBD1 (6 bases). CDR1 and CDR2 (germline): LGHNA, YSLEER. The CDR3 has 16 residues. The V and J ends lost 4 bases and 4 bases respectively, with 16 bases between them. The CDR3 reads CASSPASGVFTGELFF. The CDR3 bases are TGCGCCAGCAGCCCCGCTTCAGGGGTCTTCACCGGGGAGCTGTTTTTT.

The chain recombines TRBV3-1 (or the pseudogene TRBV3-2) with TRBJ2-7; no definite D call. The CDR3 is 14 amino acids. V was trimmed by 6 bases and J by 1 base, leaving 13 bases between them. The germline CDR1 and CDR2 sequences are LGHDT and YNNKEL (reference sequence). The CDR3 DNA is TGTGCCAGCAGAGTCTCCTCCGGTTCCTACGAGCAGTACTTC. This sequence encodes CASRVSSGSYEQYF.

This clone is a singleton in its sample. V is TRBV25-1 and J is TRBJ1-2; a possible D gene is TRBD1 (6 bases). Between the trimmed V and J ends, which lost 5 bases and 8 bases, there was a span of 18 bases. This CDR3 is built from 14 residues. Germline V lookup: CDR1 MGHDK, CDR2 SYGVNS. CDR3 amino acids: CASSKGGDRSGYTF. DNA for the CDR3: TGTGCCAGCAGTAAGGGAGGTGACAGGAGCGGCTACACCTTC.

With regard to this clone: The junction does not match germline at one end; this may be a read error. The chain is built from TRBV7-7 and TRBJ2-1, with 11 positions matching TRBD2. This CDR3 has 15 amino acids. Germline V gene sequence: CDR1 SSHAT, CDR2 FNYEAQ (reference sequence). This CDR3 reads CASSSSGGSYNEQFF. CDR3 sequence (DNA): TGTGCTAGCAGCTCTAGCGGGGGGTCCTACAATGAGCAGTTCTTC.

The DNA of the CDR3 is TGTGCCAGCAGCCAGCCGGGACTACAATACAATGAGCAGTTCTTC. Translation gives CASSQPGLQYNEQFF. V usage is TRBV3-1 (or the pseudogene TRBV3-2) and J usage is TRBJ2-1, with 7 bases lining up with TRBD2. After removal of 3 bases from V and 4 bases from J, the junction contained 6 bases not matched to a gene. Germline V gene lookup returns CDR1 LGHDT and CDR2 YNNKEL (reference sequence). This CDR3 is built from 15 residues.

Written as DNA, the CDR3 is TGTGCCAGCAGAGAATTCCCGGGACTGGGCTCCTACGAGCAGTACTTC. Its translation is CASREFPGLGSYEQYF. V usage is TRBV2 and J usage is TRBJ2-7, with a tentative D call TRBD2 (6 bases). The CDR3 is 16 amino acids. Germline V gene data show CDR1 as SNHLY and CDR2 as FYNNEI. V dropped 6 bases and J dropped 0 bases, with 18 bases sitting between them.

This clone showed up just a few times. V is TRBV4-3 and J is TRBJ1-1; D unclear. V lost 2 bases and J lost 10, with 17 bases in between. The CDR3 length is 14 residues. In germline, CDR1 is LGHNA, CDR2 YSLEER. DNA of the CDR3: TGCGCCAGCAGCCAATCTCGGACGGCATCGGGAGCTTTCTTT. Translating gives CASSQSRTASGAFF.

The chain combines TRBV29-1 with TRBJ2-1, with D perhaps matching TRBD1 or TRBD2 (5 bases each). CDR3 length: 14 residues. The V gene's germline CDR1 is SQVTM and CDR2 ANQGSEA. Trimming removed 8 bases at V and 1 base at J, with 15 bases between. The CDR3 reads CSTRGGSSYNEQFF. Here the CDR3 DNA reads TGCAGCACGCGTGGGGGTTCATCCTACAATGAGCAGTTCTTC.

The V gene is TRBV9, the J gene TRBJ1-3, with 7 nucleotides matching TRBD1. The V segment lost 3 bases and the J segment 2 bases; nucleotides outside the gene matches: 5. Germline V gives CDR1 SGDLS, CDR2 YYNGEE. This CDR3 has 15 amino acids. For the CDR3, the DNA is TGTGCCAGCAGCGGGACAGGTGTAGCTGGAAACACCATATATTTT. Translating gives CASSGTGVAGNTIYF.

The chain links TRBV10-3 to TRBJ1-2; 7 positions agree with TRBD1. The J segment lost 4 bases and the V segment lost 6 bases, leaving 8 bases of the junction unmatched. CDR1 ENHRY and CDR2 SYGVKD come from the germline V gene. The CDR3 contains 14 residues. CDR3 coding DNA: TGTGCCATCAGGCGCGGGACAGAGGGCTATGGCTACACCTTC. This encodes CAIRRGTEGYGYTF.

The V and J genes are TRBV9 and TRBJ2-1; 9 positions match TRBD2. The CDR3 has 15 residues. Germline CDR1 and CDR2: SGDLS and YYNGEE. With V trimmed by 0 bases and J by 4 bases, 2 bases remained unmatched. The CDR3 region is CASSVDLAGYNEQFF. The CDR3 DNA follows: TGTGCCAGCAGCGTAGACCTAGCGGGGTACAATGAGCAGTTCTTC.

The gene calls are TRBV5-5 and TRBJ2-1; 9 bases are shared with TRBD2. Germline CDR1 is SGHKS and CDR2 is YYEKEE (reference sequence). Losses at the gene ends were 1 base for V and 4 bases for J; bases not matched to a gene: 15. This CDR3 region has 19 residues. The CDR3 protein is CASSLTPSSPSGVYNEQFF. The CDR3 coding sequence is TGTGCCAGCAGCTTGACTCCGTCCTCTCCTAGCGGGGTTTACAATGAGCAGTTCTTC. Filled out from reference TRBV5-5 and TRBJ2-1, the complete variable domain reads DAGVTQSPTHLIKTRGQQVTLRCSPISGHKSVSWYQQVLGQGPQFIFQYYEKEERGRGNFPDRFSARQFPNYSSELNVNALLLGDSALYLCASSLTPSSPSGVYNEQFFGPGTRLTVL.